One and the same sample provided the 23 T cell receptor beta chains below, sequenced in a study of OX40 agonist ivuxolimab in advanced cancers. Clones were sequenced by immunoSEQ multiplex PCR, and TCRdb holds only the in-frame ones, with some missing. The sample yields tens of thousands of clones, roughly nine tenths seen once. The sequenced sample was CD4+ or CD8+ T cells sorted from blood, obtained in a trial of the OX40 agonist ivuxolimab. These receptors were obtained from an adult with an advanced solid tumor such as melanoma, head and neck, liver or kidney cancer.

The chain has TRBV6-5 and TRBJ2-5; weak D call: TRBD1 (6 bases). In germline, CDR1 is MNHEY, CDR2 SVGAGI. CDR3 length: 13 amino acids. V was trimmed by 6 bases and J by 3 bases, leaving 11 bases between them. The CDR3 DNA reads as TGTGCCAGCAGGAGGGCAGGGGAAGAGACCCAGTACTTC. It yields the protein CASRRAGEETQYF.

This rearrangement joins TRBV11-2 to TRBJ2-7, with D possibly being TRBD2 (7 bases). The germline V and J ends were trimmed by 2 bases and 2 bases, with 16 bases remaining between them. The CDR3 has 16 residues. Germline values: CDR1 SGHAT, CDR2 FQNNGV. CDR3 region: CASSLNGGAPPYEQYF. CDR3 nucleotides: TGTGCCAGCAGCTTAAATGGGGGGGCTCCCCCCTACGAGCAGTACTTC.

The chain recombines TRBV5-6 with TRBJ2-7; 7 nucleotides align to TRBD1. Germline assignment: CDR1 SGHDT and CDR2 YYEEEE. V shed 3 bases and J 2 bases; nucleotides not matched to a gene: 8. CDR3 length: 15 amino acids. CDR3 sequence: CASSSRQGPTYEQYF. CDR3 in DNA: TGTGCCAGCAGCTCCCGACAGGGCCCTACCTACGAGCAGTACTTC.

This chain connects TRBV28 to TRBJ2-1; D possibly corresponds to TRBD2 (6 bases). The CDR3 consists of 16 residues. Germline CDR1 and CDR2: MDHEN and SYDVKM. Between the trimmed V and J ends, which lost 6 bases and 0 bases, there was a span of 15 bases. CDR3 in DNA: TGTGCCAGCAGCCCCCCGCGGCGGGACTCCTACAATGAGCAGTTCTTC. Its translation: CASSPPRRDSYNEQFF. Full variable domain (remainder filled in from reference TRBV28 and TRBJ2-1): DVKVTQSSRYLVKRTGEKVFLECVQDMDHENMFWYRQDPGLGLRLIYFSYDVKMKEKGDIPEGYSVSREKKERFSLILESASTNQTSMYLCASSPPRRDSYNEQFFGPGTRLTVL.

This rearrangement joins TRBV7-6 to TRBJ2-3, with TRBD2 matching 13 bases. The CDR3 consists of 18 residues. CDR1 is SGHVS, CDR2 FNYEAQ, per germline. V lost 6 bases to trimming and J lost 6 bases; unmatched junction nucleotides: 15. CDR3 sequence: CASSQGEGLAGARDTQYF. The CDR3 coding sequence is TGTGCCAGCAGTCAAGGGGAAGGACTAGCGGGAGCTAGGGATACGCAGTATTTT.

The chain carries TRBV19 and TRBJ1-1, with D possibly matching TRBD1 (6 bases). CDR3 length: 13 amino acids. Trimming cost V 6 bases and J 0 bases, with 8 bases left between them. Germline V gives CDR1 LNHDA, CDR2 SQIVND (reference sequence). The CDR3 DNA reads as TGTGCCAGTAGACAGGGCATGAACACTGAAGCTTTCTTT. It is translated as CASRQGMNTEAFF.

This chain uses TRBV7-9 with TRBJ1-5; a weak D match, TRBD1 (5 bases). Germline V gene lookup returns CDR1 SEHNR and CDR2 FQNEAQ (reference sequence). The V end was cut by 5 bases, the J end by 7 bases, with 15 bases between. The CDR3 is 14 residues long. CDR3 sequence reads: CASSRGSIMQPQHF. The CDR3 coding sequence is TGTGCCAGCAGCAGGGGTTCCATAATGCAGCCCCAGCATTTT.

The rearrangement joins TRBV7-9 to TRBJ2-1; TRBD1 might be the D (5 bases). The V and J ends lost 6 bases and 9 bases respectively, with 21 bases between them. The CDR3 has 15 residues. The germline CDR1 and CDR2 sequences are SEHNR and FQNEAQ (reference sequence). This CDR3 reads CASRRSGPEPSEQFF. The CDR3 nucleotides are TGTGCCAGCAGACGGTCAGGGCCAGAGCCCTCTGAGCAGTTCTTC.

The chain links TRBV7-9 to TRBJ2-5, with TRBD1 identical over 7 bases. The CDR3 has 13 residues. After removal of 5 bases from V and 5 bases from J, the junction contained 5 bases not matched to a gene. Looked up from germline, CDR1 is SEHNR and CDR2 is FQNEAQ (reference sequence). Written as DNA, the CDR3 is TGTGCCAGCAGCCTGACAGGGTTGGAGACCCAGTACTTC. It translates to CASSLTGLETQYF.

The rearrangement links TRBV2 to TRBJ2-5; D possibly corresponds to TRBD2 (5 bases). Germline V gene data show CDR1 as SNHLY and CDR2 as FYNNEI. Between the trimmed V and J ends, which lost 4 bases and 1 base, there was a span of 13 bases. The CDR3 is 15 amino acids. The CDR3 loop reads CASSALEDPQETQYF. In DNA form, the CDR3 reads TGTGCCAGCAGTGCTCTGGAGGACCCCCAAGAGACCCAGTACTTC.

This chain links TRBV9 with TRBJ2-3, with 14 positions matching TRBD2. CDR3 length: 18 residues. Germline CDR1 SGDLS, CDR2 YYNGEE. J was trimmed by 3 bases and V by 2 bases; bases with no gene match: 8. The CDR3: CASSVGGLAGVGTDTQYF. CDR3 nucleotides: TGTGCCAGCAGCGTCGGGGGACTAGCGGGAGTAGGAACAGATACGCAGTATTTT.

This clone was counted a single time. Here the CDR3 reads CASSGGFGEQFF. The DNA for the CDR3 is TGCGCCAGCAGCGGAGGGTTTGGTGAGCAGTTCTTC. The chain uses TRBV5-1 and TRBJ2-1; a weak D match, TRBD2 (6 bases). V gave up 4 bases and J gave up 9 bases, with 11 bases separating them. CDR3 length: 12 residues. Germline V gene data show CDR1 as SGHRS and CDR2 as YFSETQ.

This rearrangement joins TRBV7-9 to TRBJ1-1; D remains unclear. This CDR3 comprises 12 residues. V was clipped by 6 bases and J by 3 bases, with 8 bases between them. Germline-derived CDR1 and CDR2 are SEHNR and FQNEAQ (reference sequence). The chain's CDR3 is CASRPPHTEAFF. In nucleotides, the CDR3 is TGTGCCAGCAGGCCACCGCACACTGAAGCTTTCTTT.

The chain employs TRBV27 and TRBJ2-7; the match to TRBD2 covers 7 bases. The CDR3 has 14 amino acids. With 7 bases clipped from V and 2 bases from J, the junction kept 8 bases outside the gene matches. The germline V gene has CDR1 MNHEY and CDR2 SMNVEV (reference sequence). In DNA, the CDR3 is TGTGCCAGCACGGGGGGAGTTAGCACCTACGAGCAGTACTTC. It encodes CASTGGVSTYEQYF.

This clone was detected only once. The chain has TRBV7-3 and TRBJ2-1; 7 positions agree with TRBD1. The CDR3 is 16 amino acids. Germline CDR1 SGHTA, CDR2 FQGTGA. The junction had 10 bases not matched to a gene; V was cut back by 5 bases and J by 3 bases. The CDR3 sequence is CASSPRTGKNYNEQFF. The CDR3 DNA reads TGTGCCAGCAGCCCAAGGACAGGAAAAAACTACAATGAGCAGTTCTTC.

The chain's CDR3 is CASSTTGSPHEQYF. CDR3 in DNA: TGTGCCAGCAGCACGACAGGGAGTCCCCACGAGCAGTACTTC. The chain links TRBV5-4 to TRBJ2-7, with 7 bases matching TRBD1. Trimming took 4 bases from V and 5 from J; bases not matched to a gene: 9. Germline V gene sequence: CDR1 SGHNT, CDR2 YYREEE (reference sequence). This CDR3 has 14 residues. Combining the CDR3 with reference TRBV5-4 and TRBJ2-7 gives the whole variable domain ETGVTQSPTHLIKTRGQQVTLRCSSQSGHNTVSWYQQALGQGPQFIFQYYREEENGRGNFPPRFSGLQFPNYSSELNVNALELDDSALYLCASSTTGSPHEQYFGPGTRLTVT.

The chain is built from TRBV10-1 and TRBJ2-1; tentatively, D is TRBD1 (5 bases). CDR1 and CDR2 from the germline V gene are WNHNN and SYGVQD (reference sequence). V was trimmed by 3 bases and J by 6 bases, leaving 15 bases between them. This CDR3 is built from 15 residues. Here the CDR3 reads CASSDSRHRSNEQFF. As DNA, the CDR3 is TGCGCCAGCAGTGATTCAAGACACAGGAGCAATGAGCAGTTCTTC.

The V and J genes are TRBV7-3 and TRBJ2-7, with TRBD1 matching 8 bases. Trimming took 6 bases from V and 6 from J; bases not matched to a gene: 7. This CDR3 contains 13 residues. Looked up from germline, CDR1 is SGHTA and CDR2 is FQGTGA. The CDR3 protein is CASSYGQGTEQYF. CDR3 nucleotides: TGTGCCAGCAGTTACGGACAGGGTACCGAGCAGTACTTC.

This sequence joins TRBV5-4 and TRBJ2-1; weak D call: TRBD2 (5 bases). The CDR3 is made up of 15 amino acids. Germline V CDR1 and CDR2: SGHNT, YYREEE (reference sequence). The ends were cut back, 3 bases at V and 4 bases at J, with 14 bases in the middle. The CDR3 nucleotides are TGTGCCAGCAGCTCCCTGGGAGTTAGTTACAATGAGCAGTTCTTC. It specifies CASSSLGVSYNEQFF.

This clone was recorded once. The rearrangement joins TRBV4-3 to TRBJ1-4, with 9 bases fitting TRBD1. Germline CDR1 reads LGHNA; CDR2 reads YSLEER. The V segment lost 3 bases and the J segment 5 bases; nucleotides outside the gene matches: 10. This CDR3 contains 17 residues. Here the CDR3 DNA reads TGCGCCAGCAGCCAGCCGGGACAGGGACGGGGCAATGAAAAACTGTTTTTT. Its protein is CASSQPGQGRGNEKLFF.

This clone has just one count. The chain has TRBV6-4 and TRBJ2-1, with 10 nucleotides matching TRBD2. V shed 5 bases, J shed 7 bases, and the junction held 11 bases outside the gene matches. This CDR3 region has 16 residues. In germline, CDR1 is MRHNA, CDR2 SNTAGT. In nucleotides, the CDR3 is TGTGCCAGCAGTCCGCAGGGGACTAGCGCCAGGAATGAGCAGTTCTTC. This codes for CASSPQGTSARNEQFF.

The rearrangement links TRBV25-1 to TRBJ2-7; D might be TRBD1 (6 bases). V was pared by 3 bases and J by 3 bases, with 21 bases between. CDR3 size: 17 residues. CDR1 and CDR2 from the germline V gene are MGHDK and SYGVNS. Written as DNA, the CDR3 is TGTGCCAGCAGTGATCATATCACGGACAGCGACTTCTACGAGCAGTACTTC. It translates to CASSDHITDSDFYEQYF.

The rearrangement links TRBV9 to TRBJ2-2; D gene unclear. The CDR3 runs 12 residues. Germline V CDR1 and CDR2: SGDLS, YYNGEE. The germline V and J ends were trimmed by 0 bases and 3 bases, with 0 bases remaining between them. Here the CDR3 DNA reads TGTGCCAGCAGCGTAGACACCGGGGAGCTGTTTTTT. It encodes CASSVDTGELFF.